This TCR beta chain was recorded in a study of blood T cell repertoires in COVID-19. The overall study: Specimens from acute and convalescent COVID-19 originated in the United States, Italy and Spain. From T cells, B-cell-depleted T cells, or PBMCs came the material, which was cDNA or gDNA.

Adults between about 18 and 95 years of age took part from about two dozen US areas. Participant-given clinical history determined each cohort assignment. The data were produced by immunoSEQ multiplex PCR, yet TCRdb's version contains in-frame clones alone and is incomplete. The sample records about 160,000 clones, around 81% being singletons. The CDR3 runs 15 residues. Trimming cost V 0 bases and J 2 bases, with 9 bases left between them. CDR1 is SGDLS, CDR2 YYNGEE, per germline. The sequence was obtained from a man between 35 and 55 years old who had recovered from COVID-19. The sequencing sample was made of PBMCs or T cells enriched from blood (not recorded which). V and J are TRBV9 and TRBJ1-3, with D unclear. Written as DNA, the CDR3 is TGTGCCAGCAGCGTAGGAAGGGAGGCTGGAAACACCATATATTTT. As protein: CASSVGREAGNTIYF.